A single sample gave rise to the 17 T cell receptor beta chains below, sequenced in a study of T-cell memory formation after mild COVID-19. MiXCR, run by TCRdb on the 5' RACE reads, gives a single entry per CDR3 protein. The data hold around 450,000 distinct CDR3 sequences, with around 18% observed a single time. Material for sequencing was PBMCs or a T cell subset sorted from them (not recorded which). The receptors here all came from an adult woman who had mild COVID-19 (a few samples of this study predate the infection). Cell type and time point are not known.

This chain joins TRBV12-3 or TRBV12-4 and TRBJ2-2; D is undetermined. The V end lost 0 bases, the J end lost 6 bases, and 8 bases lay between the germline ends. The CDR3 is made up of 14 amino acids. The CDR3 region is CASSLAGNAGELFF. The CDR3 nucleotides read TGTGCCAGCAGTTTAGCGGGAAATGCCGGGGAGCTGTTTTTT.

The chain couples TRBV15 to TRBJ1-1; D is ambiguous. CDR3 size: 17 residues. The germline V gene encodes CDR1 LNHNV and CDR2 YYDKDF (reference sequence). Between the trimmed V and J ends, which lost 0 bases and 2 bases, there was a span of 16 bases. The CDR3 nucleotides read TGTGCCACCAGCAGAGATGGATTTTGGAGAATCAACACTGAAGCTTTCTTT. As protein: CATSRDGFWRINTEAFF.

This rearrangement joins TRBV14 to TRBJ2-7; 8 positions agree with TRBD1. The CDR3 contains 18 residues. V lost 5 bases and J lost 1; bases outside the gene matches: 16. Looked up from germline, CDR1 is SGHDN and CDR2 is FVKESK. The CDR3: CASSSIIDRGPFSYEQYF. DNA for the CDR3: TGTGCCAGCAGCTCGATAATCGACAGGGGACCTTTTTCCTACGAGCAGTACTTC.

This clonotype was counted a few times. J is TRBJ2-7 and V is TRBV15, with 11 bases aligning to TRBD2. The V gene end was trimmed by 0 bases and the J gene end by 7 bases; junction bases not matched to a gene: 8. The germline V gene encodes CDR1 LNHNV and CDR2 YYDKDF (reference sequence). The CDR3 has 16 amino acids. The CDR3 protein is CATSRDPTSGAWEQYF. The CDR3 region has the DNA TGTGCCACCAGCAGAGATCCGACTAGCGGGGCATGGGAGCAGTACTTC.

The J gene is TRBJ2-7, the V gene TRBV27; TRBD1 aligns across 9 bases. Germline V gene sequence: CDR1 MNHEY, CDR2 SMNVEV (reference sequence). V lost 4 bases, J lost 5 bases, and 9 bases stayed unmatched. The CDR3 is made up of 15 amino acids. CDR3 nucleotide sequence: TGTGCCAGCAGTTCCACAGGGGGCGCGAGAGACGAGCAGTACTTC. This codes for CASSSTGGARDEQYF.

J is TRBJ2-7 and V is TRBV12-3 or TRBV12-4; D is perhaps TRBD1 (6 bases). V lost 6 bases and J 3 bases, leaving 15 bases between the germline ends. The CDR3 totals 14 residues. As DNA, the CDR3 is TGTGCCAGCAGCCCCGGGACACGGGACTACGAGCAGTACTTC. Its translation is CASSPGTRDYEQYF.

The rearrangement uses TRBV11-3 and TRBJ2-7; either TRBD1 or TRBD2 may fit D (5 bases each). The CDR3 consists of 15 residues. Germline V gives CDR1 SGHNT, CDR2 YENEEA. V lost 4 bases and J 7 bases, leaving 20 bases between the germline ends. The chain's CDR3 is CASSSRAPGEREQYF. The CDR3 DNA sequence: TGTGCCAGCAGCTCCAGGGCGCCCGGGGAAAGAGAGCAGTACTTC.

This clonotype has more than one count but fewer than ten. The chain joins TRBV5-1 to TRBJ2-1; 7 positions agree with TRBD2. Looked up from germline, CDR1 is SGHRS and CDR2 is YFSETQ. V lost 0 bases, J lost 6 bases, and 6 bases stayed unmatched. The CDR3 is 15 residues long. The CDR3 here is CASSLVGEGRNEQFF. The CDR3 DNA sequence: TGCGCCAGCAGCTTGGTCGGGGAGGGCCGCAATGAGCAGTTCTTC.

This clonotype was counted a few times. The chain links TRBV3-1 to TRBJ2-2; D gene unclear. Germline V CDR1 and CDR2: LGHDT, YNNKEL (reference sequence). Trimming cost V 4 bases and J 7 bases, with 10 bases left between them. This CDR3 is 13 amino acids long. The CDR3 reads CASSPNYDGELFF. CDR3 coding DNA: TGTGCCAGCAGCCCAAACTACGACGGGGAGCTGTTTTTT.

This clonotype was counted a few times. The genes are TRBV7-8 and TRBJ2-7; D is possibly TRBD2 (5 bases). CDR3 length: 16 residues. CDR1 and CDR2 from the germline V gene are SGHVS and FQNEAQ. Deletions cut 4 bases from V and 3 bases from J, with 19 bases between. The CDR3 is CASSSPTEGPLYEQYF. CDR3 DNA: TGTGCCAGCAGCTCCCCCACTGAGGGTCCCCTCTACGAGCAGTACTTC.

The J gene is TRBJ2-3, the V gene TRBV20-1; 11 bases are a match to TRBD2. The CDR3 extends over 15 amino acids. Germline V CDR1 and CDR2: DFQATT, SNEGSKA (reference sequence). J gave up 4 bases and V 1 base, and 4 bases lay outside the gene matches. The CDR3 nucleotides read TGCAGTGCTAGAGGTAGCGGGAGGGCCCCAGATACGCAGTATTTT. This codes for CSARGSGRAPDTQYF.

CDR3 DNA sequence: TGTGCCTGGGGCCCTAAGGGCGGGGGTTACGAGCAGTACTTC. Its translation is CAWGPKGGGYEQYF. The chain combines TRBV30 with TRBJ2-7; 7 nucleotides agree with TRBD2. CDR1 GTSNPN and CDR2 SVGIG come from the germline V gene (reference sequence). This CDR3 has 14 residues. Losses at the gene ends were 5 bases for V and 4 bases for J; bases not matched to a gene: 11.

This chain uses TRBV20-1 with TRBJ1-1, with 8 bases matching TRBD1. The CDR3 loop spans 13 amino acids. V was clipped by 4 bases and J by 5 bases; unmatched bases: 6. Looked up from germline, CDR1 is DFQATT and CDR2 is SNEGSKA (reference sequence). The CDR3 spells CSANGQGRTEAFF. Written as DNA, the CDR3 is TGCAGTGCTAACGGACAGGGTCGGACTGAAGCTTTCTTT.

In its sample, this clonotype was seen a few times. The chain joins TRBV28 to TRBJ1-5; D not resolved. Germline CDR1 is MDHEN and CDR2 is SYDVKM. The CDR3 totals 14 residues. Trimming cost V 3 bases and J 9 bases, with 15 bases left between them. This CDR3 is CASSLSGLGGPQHF. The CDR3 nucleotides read TGTGCCAGCAGTTTGTCTGGGCTCGGAGGGCCCCAGCATTTT.

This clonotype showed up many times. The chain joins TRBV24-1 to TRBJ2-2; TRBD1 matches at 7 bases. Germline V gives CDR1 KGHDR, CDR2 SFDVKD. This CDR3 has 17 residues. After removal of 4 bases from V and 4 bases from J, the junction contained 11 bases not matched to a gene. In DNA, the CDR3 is TGTGCCACCAGTGACCGACAGGGTATCTCGACCACCGGGGAGCTGTTTTTT. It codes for CATSDRQGISTTGELFF.

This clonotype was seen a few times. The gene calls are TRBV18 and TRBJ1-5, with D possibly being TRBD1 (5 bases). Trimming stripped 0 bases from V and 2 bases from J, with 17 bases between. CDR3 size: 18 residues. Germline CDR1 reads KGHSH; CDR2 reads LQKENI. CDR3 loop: CASSPPVGSGTGNQPQHF. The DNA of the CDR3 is TGTGCCAGCTCACCACCGGTAGGCTCCGGGACGGGCAATCAGCCCCAGCATTTT.

The CDR3, as DNA: TGCAGTGCGCAGGGGGGGGAGAGCCTTACGGATGAGCAGTTCTTC. Translated, it gives CSAQGGESLTDEQFF. This sequence joins TRBV20-1 and TRBJ2-1; the D gene could be TRBD1 or TRBD2 (7 bases each). The ends were cut back, 6 bases at V and 8 bases at J, with 23 bases in the middle. Germline loops: CDR1 DFQATT, CDR2 SNEGSKA (reference sequence). The CDR3 runs 15 residues.